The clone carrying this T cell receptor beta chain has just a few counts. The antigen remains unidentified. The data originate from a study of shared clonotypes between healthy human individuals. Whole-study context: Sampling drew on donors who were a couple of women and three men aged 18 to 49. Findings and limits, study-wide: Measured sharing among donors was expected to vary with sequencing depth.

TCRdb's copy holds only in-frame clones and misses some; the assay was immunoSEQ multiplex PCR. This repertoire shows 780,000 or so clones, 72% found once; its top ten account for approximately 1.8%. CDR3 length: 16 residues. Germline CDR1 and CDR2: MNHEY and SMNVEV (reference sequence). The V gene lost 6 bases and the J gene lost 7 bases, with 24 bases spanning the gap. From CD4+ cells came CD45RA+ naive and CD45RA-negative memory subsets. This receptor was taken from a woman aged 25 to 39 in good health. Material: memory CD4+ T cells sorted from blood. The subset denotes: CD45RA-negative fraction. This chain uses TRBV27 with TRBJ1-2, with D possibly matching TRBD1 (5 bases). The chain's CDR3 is CASSWTGDPGLSGYTF. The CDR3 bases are TGTGCCAGCAGCTGGACGGGGGACCCGGGGCTCTCTGGCTACACCTTC.